This T cell receptor beta chain was found in a study of blood T cell repertoires in COVID-19. Study summary: Some COVID-19 samples were acute and others convalescent; all came from the United States, Italy and Spain.

Germline V gene sequence: CDR1 SGHRS, CDR2 YFSETQ. Trimming took 5 bases from V and 9 from J; bases not matched to a gene: 8. There are 14 residues in the CDR3. TCRdb keeps only in-frame clones here, not all; method: immunoSEQ multiplex PCR. The sample consists of about 52,000 clones, approximately 85% of them appearing once. This clone was seen just once. This rearrangement joins TRBV5-1 to TRBJ2-2, with 9 bases identical to TRBD2. The material sequenced was peripheral blood. The clonotype comes from an elderly woman with COVID-19, enrolled during active disease. Here the CDR3 reads CASRSSSGNRELFF. CDR3 coding DNA: TGCGCCAGCAGAAGTTCTAGCGGGAACCGGGAGCTGTTTTTT.